One T cell receptor (beta chain) is described in this entry. As handled by the study authors: Counts of nucleated cells, estimated from reference gene primer amplification, were obtained. Only in-frame clones appear in the TCRdb table, and some are missing; sequencing was by immunoSEQ multiplex PCR. V, J and clone size are taken as reported in that table, and D and trimming were inferred from the DNA itself. The repertoire consists of 50,000 or so clones, with about 83% occurring once and the leading ten covering around 15%. In germline, CDR1 is SGHAT, CDR2 FQNNGV. V lost 0 bases and J lost 8, with 11 bases in between. CDR3 length: 13 residues. This specimen comes from a study of blood T cell repertoires in COVID-19. Study-wide background: The samples span acute and convalescent COVID-19 from the United States, Italy and Spain. From T cells, B-cell-depleted T cells, or PBMCs came the material, which was cDNA or gDNA.

The specimen was peripheral blood. This clonotype was obtained from a middle-aged man with acute or convalescent COVID-19. This chain links TRBV11-2 with TRBJ2-7; D unclear. CDR3 protein: CASSLDKIVKQYF. CDR3 bases: TGTGCCAGCAGCTTAGATAAGATAGTAAAGCAGTACTTC.